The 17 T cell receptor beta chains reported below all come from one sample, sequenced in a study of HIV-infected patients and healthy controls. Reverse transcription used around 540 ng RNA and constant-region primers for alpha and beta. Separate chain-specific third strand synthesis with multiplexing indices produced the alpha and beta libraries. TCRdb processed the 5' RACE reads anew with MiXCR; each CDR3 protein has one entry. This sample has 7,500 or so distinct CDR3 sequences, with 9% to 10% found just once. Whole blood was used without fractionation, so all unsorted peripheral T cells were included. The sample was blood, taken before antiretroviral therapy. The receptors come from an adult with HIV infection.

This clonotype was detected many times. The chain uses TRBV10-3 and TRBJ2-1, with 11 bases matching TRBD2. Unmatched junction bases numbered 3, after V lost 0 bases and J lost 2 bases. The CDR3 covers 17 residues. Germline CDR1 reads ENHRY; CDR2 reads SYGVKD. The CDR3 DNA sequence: TGTGCCATCAGTGAGTCCGCTAGCGGGAGGACCTACAATGAGCAGTTCTTC. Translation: CAISESASGRTYNEQFF.

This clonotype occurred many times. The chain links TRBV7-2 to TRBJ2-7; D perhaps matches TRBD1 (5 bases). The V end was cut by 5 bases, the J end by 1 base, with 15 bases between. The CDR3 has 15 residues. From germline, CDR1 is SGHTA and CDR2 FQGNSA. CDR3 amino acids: CASSPGQARSYEQYF. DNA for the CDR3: TGTGCCAGCAGCCCAGGACAAGCCAGGTCCTACGAGCAGTACTTC. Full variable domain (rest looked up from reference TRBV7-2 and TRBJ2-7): GAGVSQSPSNKVTEKGKDVELRCDPISGHTALYWYRQSLGQGLEFLIYFQGNSAPDKSGLPSDRFSAERTGGSVSTLTIQRTQQEDSAVYLCASSPGQARSYEQYFGPGTRLTVT.

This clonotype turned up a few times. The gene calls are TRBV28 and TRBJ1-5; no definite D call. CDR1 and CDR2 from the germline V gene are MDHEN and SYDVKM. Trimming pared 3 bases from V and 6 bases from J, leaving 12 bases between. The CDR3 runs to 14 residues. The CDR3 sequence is CASSFESLGQPQHF. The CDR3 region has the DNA TGTGCCAGCAGTTTCGAGAGTCTAGGTCAGCCCCAGCATTTT.

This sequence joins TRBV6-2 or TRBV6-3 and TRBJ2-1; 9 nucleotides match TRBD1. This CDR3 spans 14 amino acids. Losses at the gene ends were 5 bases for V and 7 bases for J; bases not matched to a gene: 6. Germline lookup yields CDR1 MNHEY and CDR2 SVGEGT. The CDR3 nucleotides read TGTGCCAGCAGTGCGACAGGGGGTCGGAATGAGCAGTTCTTC. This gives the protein CASSATGGRNEQFF.

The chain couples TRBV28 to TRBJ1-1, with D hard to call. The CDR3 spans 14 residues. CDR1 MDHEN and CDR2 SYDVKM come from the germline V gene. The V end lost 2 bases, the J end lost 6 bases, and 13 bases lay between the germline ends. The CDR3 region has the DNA TGTGCCAGCAGTTTAGGTCGACCCCAAGCTGAAGCTTTCTTT. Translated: CASSLGRPQAEAFF.

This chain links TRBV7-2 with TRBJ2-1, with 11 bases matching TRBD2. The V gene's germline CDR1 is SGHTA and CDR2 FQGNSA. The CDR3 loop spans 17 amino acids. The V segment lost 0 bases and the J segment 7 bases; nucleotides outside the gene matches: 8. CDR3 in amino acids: CASSLAFSGGAENEQFF. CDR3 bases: TGTGCCAGCAGCTTAGCCTTTAGCGGGGGGGCCGAGAATGAGCAGTTCTTC. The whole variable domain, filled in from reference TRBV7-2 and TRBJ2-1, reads GAGVSQSPSNKVTEKGKDVELRCDPISGHTALYWYRQSLGQGLEFLIYFQGNSAPDKSGLPSDRFSAERTGGSVSTLTIQRTQQEDSAVYLCASSLAFSGGAENEQFFGPGTRLTVL.

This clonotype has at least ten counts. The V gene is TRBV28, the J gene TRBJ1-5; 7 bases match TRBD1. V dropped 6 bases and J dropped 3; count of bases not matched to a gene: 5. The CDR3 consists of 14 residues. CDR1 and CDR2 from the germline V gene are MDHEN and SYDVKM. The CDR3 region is CASRRDSLNQPQHF. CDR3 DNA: TGTGCCAGCAGACGGGACAGTCTCAATCAGCCCCAGCATTTT.

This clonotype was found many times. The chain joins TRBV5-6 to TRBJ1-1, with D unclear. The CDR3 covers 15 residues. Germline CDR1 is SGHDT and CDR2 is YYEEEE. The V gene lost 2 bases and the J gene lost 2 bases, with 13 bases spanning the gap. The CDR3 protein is CASSLGRYQNTEAFF. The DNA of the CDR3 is TGTGCCAGCAGCTTAGGTAGATACCAAAACACTGAAGCTTTCTTT.

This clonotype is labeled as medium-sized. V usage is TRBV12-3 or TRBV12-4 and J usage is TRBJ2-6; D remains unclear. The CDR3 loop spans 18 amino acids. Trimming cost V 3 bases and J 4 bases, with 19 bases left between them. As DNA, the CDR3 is TGTGCCAGCAGTTTTTTCCTATCTATCTCTCTGGGGGCCAACGTCCTGACTTTC. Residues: CASSFFLSISLGANVLTF.

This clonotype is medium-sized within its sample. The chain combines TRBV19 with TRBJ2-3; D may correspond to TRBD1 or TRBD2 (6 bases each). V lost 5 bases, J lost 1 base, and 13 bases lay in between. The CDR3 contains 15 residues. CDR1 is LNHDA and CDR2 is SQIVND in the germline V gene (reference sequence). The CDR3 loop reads CASSAGDFRTDTQYF. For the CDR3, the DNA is TGTGCCAGTAGTGCAGGGGACTTCCGCACAGATACGCAGTATTTT.

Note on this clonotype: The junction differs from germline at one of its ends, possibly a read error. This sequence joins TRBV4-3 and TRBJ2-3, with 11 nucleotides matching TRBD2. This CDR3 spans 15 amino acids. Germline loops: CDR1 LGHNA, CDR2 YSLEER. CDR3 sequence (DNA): TGCGCCAGCAGCAGAGGGGGACTAGCGGAAAAGGCGCAGTACTTT. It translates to CASSRGGLAEKAQYF.

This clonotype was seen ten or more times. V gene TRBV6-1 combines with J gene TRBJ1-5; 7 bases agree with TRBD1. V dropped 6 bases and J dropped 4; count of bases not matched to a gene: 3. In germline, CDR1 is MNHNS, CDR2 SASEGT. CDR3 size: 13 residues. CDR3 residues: CASSGTENQPQHF. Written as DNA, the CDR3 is TGTGCCAGCAGCGGGACAGAGAATCAGCCCCAGCATTTT.

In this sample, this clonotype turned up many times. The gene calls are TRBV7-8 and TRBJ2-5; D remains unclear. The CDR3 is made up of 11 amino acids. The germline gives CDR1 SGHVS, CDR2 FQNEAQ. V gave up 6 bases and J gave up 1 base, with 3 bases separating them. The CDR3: CASSLQETQYF. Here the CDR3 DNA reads TGTGCCAGCAGTCTCCAAGAGACCCAGTACTTC.

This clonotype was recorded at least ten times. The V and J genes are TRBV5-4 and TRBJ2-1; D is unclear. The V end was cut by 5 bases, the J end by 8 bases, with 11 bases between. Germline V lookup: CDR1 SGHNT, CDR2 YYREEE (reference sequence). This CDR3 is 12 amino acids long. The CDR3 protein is CASSKRWDEQFF. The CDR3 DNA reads TGTGCCAGCAGTAAAAGGTGGGATGAGCAGTTCTTC.

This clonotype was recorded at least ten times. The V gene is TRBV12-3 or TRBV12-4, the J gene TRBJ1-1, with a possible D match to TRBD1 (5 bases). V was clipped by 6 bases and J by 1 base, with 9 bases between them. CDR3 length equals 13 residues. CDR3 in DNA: TGTGCCAGCAGCATAAGGGGGAACACTGAAGCTTTCTTT. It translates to CASSIRGNTEAFF.

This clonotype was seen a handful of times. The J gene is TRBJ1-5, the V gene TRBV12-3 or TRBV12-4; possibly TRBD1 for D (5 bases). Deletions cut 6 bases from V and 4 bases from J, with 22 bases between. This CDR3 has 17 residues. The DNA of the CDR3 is TGTGCCAGCAGATCATTATCCGGGACCTGGGCTAATCAGCCCCAGCATTTT. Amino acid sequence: CASRSLSGTWANQPQHF.

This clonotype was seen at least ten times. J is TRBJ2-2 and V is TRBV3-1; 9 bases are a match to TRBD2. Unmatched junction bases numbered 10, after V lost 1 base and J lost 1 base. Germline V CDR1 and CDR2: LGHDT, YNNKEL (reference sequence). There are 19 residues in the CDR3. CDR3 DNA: TGTGCCAGCAGCCAAGGCCCTCCTGGCGGGAGGGGGAACACCGGGGAGCTGTTTTTT. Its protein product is CASSQGPPGGRGNTGELFF.